These 22 T cell receptor beta chains were sequenced from one sample in a study of beta chain features in type 1 diabetes. Study conclusions and caveats: Moderate but significant shortening of TCRB CDR3s was recorded in all four CD4+ subsets from Type 1 diabetes patients.

Which antigens these TCRs recognize remains unknown. Reverse transcribing all isolated RNA meant expressed TCRB transcripts were sequenced. Profiling relied on immunoSEQ multiplex PCR, and the TCRdb table lists in-frame clones only, not all of them. The sample consists of 600,000 to 700,000 clones, over 10% of them appearing once. Sequencing input: naive CD4+ T cells from blood. Source of these receptors: a man aged 25-45 years with type 1 diabetes.

This clone was recorded a few times. The junction departs from the called germline gene at one end, perhaps through a read error. The CDR3 coding sequence is TGCGCCAGCAGCCGTGGGACTAGCGGGGCTACAGATACGCAGTATTTT. It encodes CASSRGTSGATDTQYF. The rearrangement uses TRBV5-4 and TRBJ2-3, with 13 nucleotides matching TRBD2. Germline loops: CDR1 SGHNT, CDR2 YYREEE (reference sequence). This CDR3 is 16 amino acids long.

The chain recombines TRBV6-5 with TRBJ1-4; 8 bases match TRBD1. The ends lost 2 bases at V and 6 bases at J; junction bases unmatched: 5. CDR3 length: 15 amino acids. The germline CDR1 and CDR2 sequences are MNHEY and SVGAGI. The CDR3: CASSYRGTGHEKLFF. The CDR3 DNA reads as TGTGCCAGCAGTTACCGCGGGACAGGCCATGAAAAACTGTTTTTT.

V is TRBV29-1 and J is TRBJ2-7; weak D call: TRBD2 (5 bases). The V end lost 2 bases, the J end lost 4 bases, and 6 bases lay between the germline ends. CDR3 length equals 11 residues. Germline lookup yields CDR1 SQVTM and CDR2 ANQGSEA. Written as DNA, the CDR3 is TGCAGCGTTGAACGGGAATACGAGCAGTACTTC. Translation: CSVEREYEQYF.

This sequence joins TRBV5-4 and TRBJ1-1, with 9 bases identical to TRBD1. The V segment lost 3 bases and the J segment 0 bases; nucleotides outside the gene matches: 0. The germline CDR1 and CDR2 sequences are SGHNT and YYREEE (reference sequence). The CDR3 consists of 14 residues. The CDR3 is CASSWDRVNTEAFF. As DNA, the CDR3 is TGTGCCAGCAGCTGGGACAGGGTGAACACTGAAGCTTTCTTT.

The chain carries TRBV20-1 and TRBJ2-5; no clear D. V was trimmed by 5 bases and J by 1 base, leaving 5 bases between them. This CDR3 is built from 11 residues. Germline V gives CDR1 DFQATT, CDR2 SNEGSKA (reference sequence). DNA of the CDR3: TGCAGTGCTGGGCGCCAAGAGACCCAGTACTTC. The encoded protein is CSAGRQETQYF.

This chain links TRBV10-3 with TRBJ1-2; 7 bases align to TRBD1. The CDR3 is 14 residues long. CDR1 and CDR2 from the germline V gene are ENHRY and SYGVKD. The trim removed 6 bases at V and 3 bases at J, leaving 7 bases unmatched. The CDR3 protein is CAISQSGTDYGYTF. The CDR3 nucleotides read TGTGCCATCAGCCAATCCGGGACAGACTATGGCTACACCTTC.

This clone was seen only a few times. The V call is TRBV11-2, the J call TRBJ2-3; 7 bases are shared with TRBD2. The CDR3 is 14 residues long. The trim removed 5 bases at V and 9 bases at J, leaving 11 bases unmatched. The V gene's germline CDR1 is SGHAT and CDR2 FQNNGV. In DNA form, the CDR3 reads TGTGCCAGCAGCCCCCCGGGGGGTCCGGGGACGCAGTATTTT. This codes for CASSPPGGPGTQYF.

The table lists this clone with a few counts. The J gene is TRBJ1-2, the V gene TRBV5-6; 8 nucleotides align to TRBD1. CDR1 and CDR2 from the germline V gene are SGHDT and YYEEEE. The CDR3 length is 15 residues. Trimming removed 1 base from V and 4 bases from J; junction bases left unmatched: 6. Written as DNA, the CDR3 is TGTGCCAGCAGCTTGTCGCAGGGGGCATTCTATGGCTACACCTTC. Its translation is CASSLSQGAFYGYTF.

This clone came up a few times. The chain has TRBV9 and TRBJ2-2, with 11 bases identical to TRBD1. In germline, CDR1 is SGDLS, CDR2 YYNGEE. The CDR3 consists of 16 residues. V trimming: 3 bases; J trimming: 4 bases; junction bases outside the gene matches: 5. As DNA, the CDR3 is TGTGCCAGCAGCGCAGGACAGGGGGCGTCCACCGGGGAGCTGTTTTTT. It codes for CASSAGQGASTGELFF. Full variable domain (missing parts from reference TRBV9 and TRBJ2-2): DSGVTQTPKHLITATGQRVTLRCSPRSGDLSVYWYQQSLDQGLQFLIQYYNGEERAKGNILERFSAQQFPDLHSELNLSSLELGDSALYFCASSAGQGASTGELFFGEGSRLTVL.

This clone was seen more than once but under ten times. The rearrangement uses TRBV18 and TRBJ2-3, with 8 bases lining up with TRBD2. CDR3 length equals 16 residues. J was trimmed by 2 bases and V by 3 bases; bases with no gene match: 7. From germline, CDR1 is KGHSH and CDR2 LQKENI. The CDR3 nucleotides are TGTGCCAGCTCACCGCCTGGCGGGGGGATCACAGATACGCAGTATTTT. This gives the protein CASSPPGGGITDTQYF. Full variable domain (missing parts from reference TRBV18 and TRBJ2-3): NAGVMQNPRHLVRRRGQEARLRCSPMKGHSHVYWYRQLPEEGLKFMVYLQKENIIDESGMPKERFSAEFPKEGPSILRIQQVVRGDSAAYFCASSPPGGGITDTQYFGPGTRLTVL.

V is TRBV7-3 and J is TRBJ2-1; 15 bases line up with TRBD2. The CDR3 has 16 amino acids. V lost 5 bases, J lost 9 bases, and 8 bases stayed unmatched. Germline-derived CDR1 and CDR2 are SGHTA and FQGTGA. Here the CDR3 reads CASSPRGLAGGGEQFF. The CDR3 coding sequence is TGTGCCAGCAGCCCCCGGGGACTAGCGGGGGGCGGTGAGCAGTTCTTC.

This clone showed up just a few times. The chain links TRBV7-9 to TRBJ2-5; 9 bases line up with TRBD2. With V trimmed by 8 bases and J by 4 bases, 8 bases remained unmatched. Germline V gives CDR1 SEHNR, CDR2 FQNEAQ (reference sequence). The CDR3 loop spans 14 amino acids. CDR3 DNA sequence: TGTGCCAGCCCCCCGGGACTAGCTCCAGAGACCCAGTACTTC. This codes for CASPPGLAPETQYF.

This clone was found a few times. This chain links TRBV11-2 with TRBJ1-5; 8 bases map to TRBD1. There are 14 residues in the CDR3. Germline CDR1 and CDR2: SGHAT and FQNNGV. The V and J ends lost 1 base and 7 bases, in that order; junction bases with no gene match: 3. The CDR3 coding sequence is TGTGCCAGCAGCTTAGGGACAGGGCCACAGCCCCAGCATTTT. Encoded protein: CASSLGTGPQPQHF. Based on the CDR3 plus reference TRBV11-2 and TRBJ1-5, the full variable domain is EAGVAQSPRYKIIEKRQSVAFWCNPISGHATLYWYQQILGQGPKLLIQFQNNGVVDDSQLPKDRFSAERLKGVDSTLKIQPAKLEDSAVYLCASSLGTGPQPQHFGDGTRLSIL.

This clone was found many times. The sample holds other DNA sequences that translate to the same CDR3. The J gene is TRBJ2-1, the V gene TRBV7-2; no clear D. This CDR3 is built from 11 residues. Between the trimmed V and J ends, which lost 3 bases and 3 bases, there was a span of 0 bases. Germline-derived CDR1 and CDR2 are SGHTA and FQGNSA. The CDR3 region has the DNA TGTGCCAGCAGCTTCTACAATGAGCAGTTCTTC. This translates into CASSFYNEQFF.

The chain carries TRBV5-6 and TRBJ2-2; TRBD1 is a possible D gene (6 bases). The CDR3 has 15 amino acids. Germline CDR1 SGHDT, CDR2 YYEEEE. The germline V and J ends were trimmed by 2 bases and 4 bases, with 12 bases remaining between them. The chain's CDR3 is CASSLQGGGTGELFF. CDR3 in DNA: TGTGCCAGCAGCTTACAGGGCGGTGGCACCGGGGAGCTGTTTTTT.

The sample holds a few counts of this clone. The chain joins TRBV7-9 to TRBJ1-2, with unresolved D. The CDR3 loop spans 14 amino acids. Per germline, CDR1 SEHNR and CDR2 FQNEAQ (reference sequence). V gave up 2 bases and J gave up 3 bases, with 10 bases separating them. The CDR3 loop reads CASSLTGADYGYTF. CDR3 coding DNA: TGTGCCAGCAGCTTAACGGGCGCCGACTATGGCTACACCTTC.

J is TRBJ2-7 and V is TRBV19; TRBD2 matches at 11 bases. The CDR3 spans 16 residues. Germline loops: CDR1 LNHDA, CDR2 SQIVND (reference sequence). V shed 4 bases and J 4 bases; nucleotides not matched to a gene: 9. CDR3 sequence: CASSKTTGTSGYEQYF. CDR3 DNA sequence: TGTGCCAGTAGTAAAACCACTGGGACTAGCGGTTACGAGCAGTACTTC.

J is TRBJ2-5 and V is TRBV18; maybe TRBD2 (7 bases). Germline V gene sequence: CDR1 KGHSH, CDR2 LQKENI. Deletions cut 4 bases from V and 5 bases from J, with 20 bases between. The CDR3 loop spans 16 amino acids. The CDR3 region is CASSLQRDIPGETQYF. The DNA of the CDR3 is TGTGCCAGCTCACTCCAGCGGGACATCCCGGGGGAGACCCAGTACTTC. Drawing the rest from reference TRBV18 and TRBJ2-5, the complete variable domain is NAGVMQNPRHLVRRRGQEARLRCSPMKGHSHVYWYRQLPEEGLKFMVYLQKENIIDESGMPKERFSAEFPKEGPSILRIQQVVRGDSAAYFCASSLQRDIPGETQYFGPGTRLLVL.

This chain connects TRBV4-1 to TRBJ1-2; D possibly corresponds to TRBD1 (5 bases). This CDR3 is 12 amino acids long. Germline V gene lookup returns CDR1 MGHRA and CDR2 YSYEKL. V lost 6 bases and J 2 bases, leaving 7 bases between the germline ends. In DNA form, the CDR3 reads TGCGCCAGCAGTCAGGGAAACTATGGCTACACCTTC. Its protein is CASSQGNYGYTF.

This clone was observed a few times. This sequence joins TRBV11-3 and TRBJ1-1, with a weak D call TRBD1 (5 bases). Trimming pared 7 bases from V and 2 bases from J, leaving 14 bases between. The V gene's germline CDR1 is SGHNT and CDR2 YENEEA. The CDR3 is 14 amino acids. CDR3 region: CASTPGLGNTEAFF. CDR3 coding DNA: TGTGCCAGCACCCCAGGGTTAGGAAACACTGAAGCTTTCTTT.

This clone appeared many times. One junction end does not reproduce the germline sequence, and a read error may be involved. The chain joins TRBV16 to TRBJ2-1; D is uncertain. The CDR3 sequence is 13 residues long. From germline, CDR1 is KGHSY and CDR2 FQNENV. In DNA form, the CDR3 reads TGTGCCAGCAGCCAAATTCAGAAGGAGTGGGCCCTCTTC. Translation gives CASSQIQKEWALF. Supplemented by reference TRBV16 and TRBJ2-1, the full variable domain reads GEEVAQTPKHLVRGEGQKAKLYCAPIKGHSYVFWYQQVLKNEFKFLISFQNENVFDETGMPKERFSAKCLPNSPCSLEIQATKLEDSAVYFCASSQIQKEWALFGPGTRLTVL.

The chain uses TRBV2 and TRBJ2-1; unclear D gene. The CDR3 consists of 14 residues. Germline loops: CDR1 SNHLY, CDR2 FYNNEI. V lost 5 bases, J lost 6 bases, and 14 bases lay in between. CDR3 nucleotides: TGTGCCAGCAGTTCGGCTACTCCTAGCAATGAGCAGTTCTTC. Residues: CASSSATPSNEQFF.